The clone carrying this T cell receptor (beta chain) showed up many times. Antigen specificity is unknown. Germline CDR1 LNHNV, CDR2 YYDKDF (reference sequence). The CDR3 is 13 amino acids. The V and J ends lost 1 base and 6 bases respectively, with 6 bases between them. This sample is drawn from a study of cytomegalovirus exposure and HLA in healthy donors. PCR involved 60 Vbeta and 13 Jbeta primers. Assay: immunoSEQ multiplex PCR; the TCRdb copy retains only in-frame clones and omits some. There are 150,000 to 200,000 clones in the sample; 75% to 85% occur only once, and roughly an eighth lies in the top ten. Overall study results and limits: Sequencing probably produced one cluster of sequence variants that were highly shared. Presence/absence analyses took donor sequencing depth as roughly uniform. Certain indistinguishable V segments, among them TRBV6-2 and TRBV6-3, were excluded.

The chain uses TRBV15 and TRBJ2-2; perhaps TRBD2 as D (6 bases). What was sequenced was PBMCs. This TCR derives from a woman aged 45-65 years in good health and CMV-seropositive. CDR3 bases: TGTGCCACCAGCAGAGGGGGGGCCGGGGAGCTGTTTTTT. Its protein is CATSRGGAGELFF.